Presented here are 4 T cell receptor beta chains from one specimen sequenced in a study of shared clonotypes between healthy human individuals. Profiled with immunoSEQ multiplex PCR; TCRdb holds only in-frame clones, not every one. The sample has around 550,000 clones, around 96% seen once. The material sequenced was naive CD4+ T cells sorted from blood. Subset defined: CD45RA+ positively selected. All receptors derive from a woman in her twenties or thirties in good health.

This chain links TRBV5-1 with TRBJ2-5; possible D gene TRBD1, 6 bases. Per the germline V gene, CDR1 is SGHRS and CDR2 is YFSETQ. This CDR3 region has 14 residues. V gave up 4 bases and J gave up 2 bases, with 12 bases separating them. The CDR3: CASSPTGTQETQYF. The CDR3 DNA reads TGCGCCAGCAGCCCAACAGGGACGCAAGAGACCCAGTACTTC.

This sequence joins TRBV15 and TRBJ2-7; D might be TRBD1 or TRBD2, each matching 5 bases. The germline CDR1 and CDR2 sequences are LNHNV and YYDKDF (reference sequence). The CDR3 consists of 17 residues. Trimming stripped 1 base from V and 4 bases from J, with 20 bases between. The CDR3 is CATSRATGTAYEYEQYF. CDR3 DNA: TGTGCCACCAGCAGAGCCACCGGGACGGCCTATGAGTACGAGCAGTACTTC.

The rearrangement joins TRBV28 to TRBJ2-3; TRBD1 is a possible D gene (5 bases). CDR3 length equals 14 residues. In germline, CDR1 is MDHEN, CDR2 SYDVKM. V was shortened by 5 bases and J by 1 base, with 10 bases between the two germline ends. This chain's CDR3 is CASSPGHRTDTQYF. The CDR3 DNA follows: TGTGCCAGCAGTCCCGGACACCGCACAGATACGCAGTATTTT.

The gene calls are TRBV6-5 and TRBJ1-1; 7 nucleotides match TRBD1. Losses at the gene ends were 3 bases for V and 10 bases for J; bases not matched to a gene: 8. The CDR3 covers 13 residues. Looked up from germline, CDR1 is MNHEY and CDR2 is SVGAGI. In DNA form, the CDR3 reads TGTGCCAGCAGTTATCACCTACAGGGGACAGCTTTCTTT. Translation gives CASSYHLQGTAFF.